This T cell receptor (beta chain) was obtained from a study of regulatory T cells in long-lasting Graves disease. Time point given: persistent/refractory GD, antithyroid drugs over 5 years with positive TRAb. PBMC-extracted RNA yielded the TCR library. The CDR3 has 14 amino acids. Trimming shortened V by 5 bases and J by 5 bases, and 15 bases separated the two germline ends. Per the germline V gene, CDR1 is SGHRS and CDR2 is YFSETQ. Arm-PCR of CDR3 regions and iRepertoire HTBI primers were the basis on which TCR beta libraries were built. Each CDR3 protein gets one entry after TCRdb re-called the multiplex PCR reads with MiXCR. The table includes more than 300,000 distinct CDR3 sequences, about 20% detected once. Study findings and constraints: Persistent Graves' disease cases displayed lower TCR diversity than newly diagnosed ones. Owing to a sample size that was small, accuracy may have been reduced. Preferential use of TRBV28, TRBJ1-2 and TRBJ2-5 was seen in persistent disease.

Comment on this clonotype: Its specificity is not known.

The rearrangement links TRBV5-1 to TRBJ2-3; no definite D call. The TCR originated in a female donor with Graves disease. Material: peripheral blood mononuclear cells (PBMCs), obtained when the disease was refractory, from a patient treated with antithyroid drugs. CDR3 loop: CASSFSSRRDTQYF. The CDR3 DNA reads as TGCGCCAGCAGTTTTTCCAGCAGGAGAGATACGCAGTATTTT.